Following are 10 T cell receptor beta chains from one sample sequenced in a study of T-cell reconstitution after alpha-beta-depleted transplantation in children. Preparing the TCRbeta library involved the use of unique molecular identifiers. TCRdb called the PCR reads again in MiXCR, with one record for every CDR3 protein. The data show about 640,000 distinct CDR3 sequences, 16% seen once. The sequencing here drew on PBMCs from the stem cell graft donor, taken from the stem cell graft. All receptors come from a human donor who donated a stem cell graft to a child with acute myeloid leukemia.

This clonotype was seen many times. V and J are TRBV7-2 and TRBJ2-5, with D possibly matching TRBD1 (6 bases). V was pared by 2 bases and J by 5 bases, with 9 bases between. The CDR3 sequence is 13 residues long. The germline CDR1 and CDR2 sequences are SGHTA and FQGNSA. CDR3 sequence: CASSLTGPETQYF. DNA of the CDR3: TGTGCCAGCAGCTTAACAGGGCCGGAGACCCAGTACTTC. The full variable domain, completed using reference TRBV7-2 and TRBJ2-5, is GAGVSQSPSNKVTEKGKDVELRCDPISGHTALYWYRQSLGQGLEFLIYFQGNSAPDKSGLPSDRFSAERTGGSVSTLTIQRTQQEDSAVYLCASSLTGPETQYFGPGTRLLVL.

The chain uses TRBV7-9 and TRBJ2-7; D not certain. Per germline, CDR1 SEHNR and CDR2 FQNEAQ (reference sequence). The CDR3 is 12 residues long. V lost 5 bases, J lost 7 bases, and 12 bases lay in between. As DNA, the CDR3 is TGTGCCAGCAGCACAAAGGTCGGGGAGCAGTACTTC. Translating it yields CASSTKVGEQYF.

J is TRBJ2-1 and V is TRBV11-2, with 8 nucleotides matching TRBD2. The V segment lost 1 base and the J segment 7 bases; nucleotides outside the gene matches: 6. The CDR3 runs 15 residues. Germline V gene lookup returns CDR1 SGHAT and CDR2 FQNNGV. CDR3 sequence: CASSLGAGAGNEQFF. The CDR3 coding sequence is TGTGCCAGCAGCTTAGGAGCGGGGGCGGGAAATGAGCAGTTCTTC.

The sample holds many counts of this clonotype. The V gene is TRBV10-3, the J gene TRBJ2-5; 7 bases line up with TRBD1. The CDR3 loop spans 13 amino acids. Germline V gene data show CDR1 as ENHRY and CDR2 as SYGVKD. With 4 bases clipped from V and 1 base from J, the junction kept 0 bases outside the gene matches. The chain's CDR3 is CAISGDSQETQYF. The CDR3 bases are TGTGCCATCAGTGGGGACAGCCAAGAGACCCAGTACTTC.

This clonotype was observed a few times. The chain carries TRBV7-3 and TRBJ1-1; D uncertain. The V end was cut by 5 bases, the J end by 1 base, with 23 bases between. The CDR3 consists of 18 residues. CDR1 and CDR2 from the germline V gene are SGHTA and FQGTGA. The CDR3 sequence: CASSPDVGSGTSNTEAFF. In DNA, the CDR3 is TGTGCCAGCAGCCCCGACGTAGGGTCTGGAACGTCGAACACTGAAGCTTTCTTT.

The table lists this clonotype with a few counts. The V gene is TRBV5-1, the J gene TRBJ2-6; D is unresolved. The CDR3 extends over 16 amino acids. Germline assignment: CDR1 SGHRS and CDR2 YFSETQ. V was cut by 2 bases and J by 0 bases, with 9 bases left in between. The CDR3 protein is CASSFIITSGANVLTF. In DNA, the CDR3 is TGCGCCAGCAGCTTTATTATAACCTCTGGGGCCAACGTCCTGACTTTC.

At least ten counts were recorded for this clonotype. The chain employs TRBV12-3 or TRBV12-4 and TRBJ2-7, with D perhaps being TRBD1 or TRBD2 (6 bases each). V dropped 4 bases and J dropped 5 bases, with 18 bases sitting between them. The CDR3 covers 15 residues. The CDR3 nucleotides are TGTGCCAGCAGTTCCCCCCTCACGGGGGCCCACGAGCAGTACTTC. Residues: CASSSPLTGAHEQYF.

The CDR3 coding sequence is TGCAGTGCTAGGAGGGCCCCTGCGCATTCACCCCTCCACTTT. This codes for CSARRAPAHSPLHF. The chain uses TRBV20-1 and TRBJ1-6; D not certain. The CDR3 runs to 14 residues. CDR1 is DFQATT and CDR2 is SNEGSKA in the germline V gene (reference sequence). Trimming removed 3 bases at V and 8 bases at J, with 14 bases between.

The sample holds many counts of this clonotype. J is TRBJ1-3 and V is TRBV20-1; D is unclear. V was cut by 7 bases and J by 0 bases, with 10 bases left in between. Germline values: CDR1 DFQATT, CDR2 SNEGSKA (reference sequence). The CDR3 totals 13 residues. CDR3 DNA sequence: TGCAGTGGAAGGGCCGGCTCTGGAAACACCATATATTTT. This codes for CSGRAGSGNTIYF.

The J gene is TRBJ1-5, the V gene TRBV28; possibly TRBD1 for D (5 bases). This CDR3 region has 15 residues. The germline V and J ends were trimmed by 2 bases and 3 bases, with 11 bases remaining between them. Germline V gives CDR1 MDHEN, CDR2 SYDVKM. CDR3 DNA sequence: TGTGCCAGCAGTTTACGGGACTTCGTCAATCAGCCCCAGCATTTT. The encoded protein is CASSLRDFVNQPQHF. Combining the CDR3 with reference TRBV28 and TRBJ1-5 gives the whole variable domain DVKVTQSSRYLVKRTGEKVFLECVQDMDHENMFWYRQDPGLGLRLIYFSYDVKMKEKGDIPEGYSVSREKKERFSLILESASTNQTSMYLCASSLRDFVNQPQHFGDGTRLSIL.